This T cell receptor (beta chain) was recovered during a study of T cells after yellow fever vaccination. Trimming at V came to 3 bases and at J to 3 bases, leaving 7 bases not matched to a gene. Germline CDR1 DFQATT, CDR2 SNEGSKA (reference sequence). CDR3 length equals 14 residues. Study-wide results and caveats: In post-booster samples, most primary-vaccination clones reappeared (approximately 95% CD4, around 87% CD8).

TCRdb analysed the 5' RACE reads with MiXCR anew, one entry per CDR3 protein. The table lists 450,000 to 600,000 distinct CDR3 sequences, 17% of them singletons, with around a sixth in the top ten. A note on this clonotype: Its specificity is unknown.

The chain has TRBV20-1 and TRBJ1-1; 7 bases fit TRBD1. This receptor was taken from a man aged 18 to 29 who received the YFV17D yellow fever vaccine. The sample here was PBMCs, taken 5 days after the first yellow fever vaccination. The CDR3 protein is CSASKFDRDTEAFF. In DNA form, the CDR3 reads TGCAGTGCTAGTAAGTTTGACAGGGACACTGAAGCTTTCTTT.